This T cell receptor beta chain was recovered during a study of Ad26.COV2.S vaccination and SARS-CoV-2 variants. This clone was observed a few times. The CDR3 sequence is 12 residues long. The germline V gene has CDR1 SGHVS and CDR2 FQNEAQ. The germline V and J ends were trimmed by 7 bases and 8 bases, with 14 bases remaining between them. Method: immunoSEQ multiplex PCR; TCRdb's copy keeps in-frame clones and lacks some. The data contain under 550,000 clones, around 90% of them seen just once; the ten biggest clones take up more than 10%. Stated treatment: approximately 18 received Ad26.COV2.S at low or high dose, single or two shots; several received placebo; per-sample allocation not given. Sampling occurred on day 63 after the first vaccine or placebo injection.

The rearrangement links TRBV7-8 to TRBJ1-1, with TRBD1 as a possible D gene (5 bases). The material was peripheral blood, obtained in a trial of Ad26.COV2.S vaccine versus placebo. The TCR sequence derives from a person between 18 and 65 years old who received the Ad26.COV2.S COVID-19 vaccine or a placebo. The CDR3 loop reads CASTSQVGEAFF. The CDR3 DNA follows: TGTGCCAGCACCTCACAGGTGGGGGAAGCTTTCTTT.